Shown below are 12 T cell receptor beta chains from a single sample sequenced in a study of T cells in Graves' hyperthyroidism and ophthalmopathy. The TCR beta CDR3 regions underwent amplification using RNA transcripts as the source. TCR CDR3 underwent first-round RT-PCR with the HTBI primer set. MiXCR, applied by TCRdb to the multiplex PCR reads, yields one record per CDR3 protein. The sample holds around 520,000 distinct CDR3 sequences; 14% are singletons and the top ten take around 14%. The sequencing input was blood. These receptors originate from a woman between 40 and 55 years old with Graves' hyperthyroidism.

J is TRBJ2-4 and V is TRBV20-1; D unclear. Trimming left V 8 bases short and J 0 bases short, with 11 bases between. This CDR3 spans 13 amino acids. Germline CDR1 reads DFQATT; CDR2 reads SNEGSKA (reference sequence). The CDR3 nucleotides read TGCAGTCACGCAGACATAGCCAAAAACATTCAGTACTTC. As protein: CSHADIAKNIQYF.

This clonotype was seen a few times. The chain's CDR3 is CSARDKPPSNEQFF. CDR3 in DNA: TGCAGTGCTAGAGATAAACCACCAAGCAATGAGCAGTTCTTC. The genes are TRBV20-1 and TRBJ2-1; D remains unclear. This CDR3 is built from 14 residues. The germline gives CDR1 DFQATT, CDR2 SNEGSKA (reference sequence). Trimming stripped 0 bases from V and 6 bases from J, with 12 bases between.

The gene calls are TRBV7-9 and TRBJ2-7, with 10 bases matching TRBD1. With 6 bases clipped from V and 3 bases from J, the junction kept 8 bases outside the gene matches. This CDR3 has 15 amino acids. Per the germline V gene, CDR1 is SEHNR and CDR2 is FQNEAQ (reference sequence). Here the CDR3 reads CASSNTGTGDYEQYF. The CDR3 DNA is TGTGCCAGCAGTAACACCGGGACAGGGGACTACGAGCAGTACTTC.

The gene calls are TRBV4-1 and TRBJ1-1; 7 positions match TRBD1. In germline, CDR1 is MGHRA, CDR2 YSYEKL. This CDR3 region has 16 residues. V lost 2 bases and J lost 4; bases outside the gene matches: 10. The DNA for the CDR3 is TGCGCCAGCAGCCAAATACTTAGACAGGGTTCCACTGAAGCTTTCTTT. It yields the protein CASSQILRQGSTEAFF.

This clonotype was counted a few times. The chain uses TRBV5-6 and TRBJ2-2; a weak D match, TRBD1 (5 bases). The CDR3 has 15 amino acids. In germline, CDR1 is SGHDT, CDR2 YYEEEE. The V gene lost 0 bases and the J gene lost 3 bases, with 9 bases spanning the gap. As DNA, the CDR3 is TGTGCCAGCAGCTTGGGACAGCAGTACACCGGGGAGCTGTTTTTT. It is translated as CASSLGQQYTGELFF.

This clonotype was recorded many times. J is TRBJ1-2 and V is TRBV30; D not resolved. CDR1 is GTSNPN, CDR2 SVGIG, per germline (reference sequence). The CDR3 spans 13 residues. The V end was cut by 0 bases, the J end by 3 bases, with 8 bases between. The CDR3 reads CAWSVQGDYGYTF. In nucleotides, the CDR3 is TGTGCCTGGAGTGTACAAGGAGACTATGGCTACACCTTC.

This clonotype was picked up a small number of times. V is TRBV6-5 and J is TRBJ1-4; unclear D gene. Germline V gene lookup returns CDR1 MNHEY and CDR2 SVGAGI. This CDR3 is 15 amino acids long. V lost 2 bases and J lost 5, with 12 bases in between. Here the CDR3 reads CASSYRPSRNEKLFF. CDR3 in DNA: TGTGCCAGCAGTTACAGGCCAAGCAGGAATGAAAAACTGTTTTTT.

This clonotype was seen repeatedly, ten times or more. The chain is built from TRBV3-1 and TRBJ2-3; D perhaps matches TRBD1 (5 bases). Germline CDR1 is LGHDT and CDR2 is YNNKEL (reference sequence). With 0 bases removed from V and 2 bases from J, the gap between germline ends came to 9 bases. This CDR3 is 15 amino acids long. The CDR3 nucleotides read TGTGCCAGCAGCCAAGACGGACACGCCACAGATACGCAGTATTTT. Its protein product is CASSQDGHATDTQYF.

This clonotype was found many times. This chain uses TRBV5-1 with TRBJ1-1; D call uncertain. The germline V gene encodes CDR1 SGHRS and CDR2 YFSETQ. V lost 0 bases, J lost 1 base, and 10 bases lay in between. The CDR3 is made up of 15 amino acids. The CDR3 protein is CASSLDGRKNTEAFF. CDR3 in DNA: TGCGCCAGCAGCTTGGACGGTCGTAAGAACACTGAAGCTTTCTTT.

The chain carries TRBV10-3 and TRBJ1-5; no reliable D call. CDR3 length: 14 residues. The V end was cut by 6 bases, the J end by 3 bases, with 12 bases between. Germline V lookup: CDR1 ENHRY, CDR2 SYGVKD. In DNA, the CDR3 is TGTGCCATCAGCTCCGACACACTCAATCAGCCCCAGCATTTT. It is translated as CAISSDTLNQPQHF.

In its sample, this clonotype was seen a few times. The chain recombines TRBV28 with TRBJ2-5, with 7 bases fitting TRBD1. Germline-derived CDR1 and CDR2 are MDHEN and SYDVKM. This CDR3 comprises 13 residues. V lost 8 bases and J lost 1; bases outside the gene matches: 4. DNA for the CDR3: TGTGCCAGCCAACAGGGGACCCAAGAGACCCAGTACTTC. It yields the protein CASQQGTQETQYF.

This clonotype was recorded many times. The chain uses TRBV2 and TRBJ1-2, with D hard to call. Trimming cost V 5 bases and J 4 bases, with 20 bases left between them. Germline V gives CDR1 SNHLY, CDR2 FYNNEI. CDR3 length: 16 residues. The CDR3 sequence is CASSRDNLPAIYGYTF. For the CDR3, the DNA is TGTGCCAGCAGTCGGGATAACCTCCCCGCCATCTATGGCTACACCTTC.